This T cell receptor beta chain was captured by sequencing in a study of blood T cell repertoires in COVID-19. Study information: COVID-19 samples from acute and convalescent phases originated in the United States, Italy and Spain. Sample material is recorded as cDNA or gDNA derived from T cells, B-cell-depleted T cells, or PBMCs.

CDR1 is SGHDT, CDR2 YYEEEE, per germline. The V end was cut by 4 bases, the J end by 3 bases, with 14 bases between. CDR3 length equals 15 residues. In the source study's methods: Estimates of nucleated cell counts were drawn from the amplification of reference gene primers. Profiled with immunoSEQ multiplex PCR; TCRdb holds only in-frame clones, not every one. V, J and clone size were drawn from that table, and D and trimming were deduced from the DNA. The sample carries tens of thousands of clones, 79% recorded once. This TCR came from a man between 65 and 85 years old with acute or convalescent COVID-19. The V gene is TRBV5-6, the J gene TRBJ2-1; D perhaps matches TRBD2 (5 bases). Sequenced material: peripheral blood. The CDR3 DNA is TGTGCCAGCAGCCTGGTTGGGAGCTTCTACAATGAGCAGTTCTTC. It is translated as CASSLVGSFYNEQFF.